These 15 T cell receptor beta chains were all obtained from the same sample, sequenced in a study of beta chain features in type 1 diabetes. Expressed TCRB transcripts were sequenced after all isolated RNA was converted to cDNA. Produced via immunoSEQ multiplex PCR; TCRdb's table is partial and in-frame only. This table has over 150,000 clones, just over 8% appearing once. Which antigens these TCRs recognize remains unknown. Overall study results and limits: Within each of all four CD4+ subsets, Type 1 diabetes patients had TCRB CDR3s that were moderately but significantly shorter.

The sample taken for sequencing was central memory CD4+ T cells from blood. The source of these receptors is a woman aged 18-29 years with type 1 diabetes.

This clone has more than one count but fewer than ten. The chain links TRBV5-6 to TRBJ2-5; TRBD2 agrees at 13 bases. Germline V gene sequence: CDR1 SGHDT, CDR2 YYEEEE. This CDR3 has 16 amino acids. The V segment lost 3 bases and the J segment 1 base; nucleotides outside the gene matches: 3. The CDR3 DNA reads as TGTGCCAGCAGCTGGAGGACTAGCGGGGGCCAAGAGACCCAGTACTTC. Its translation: CASSWRTSGGQETQYF.

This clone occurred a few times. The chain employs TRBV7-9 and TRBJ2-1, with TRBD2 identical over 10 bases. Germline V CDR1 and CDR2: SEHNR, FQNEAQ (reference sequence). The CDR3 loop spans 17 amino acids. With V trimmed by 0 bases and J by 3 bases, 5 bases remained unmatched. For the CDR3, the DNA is TGTGCCAGCAGCTTAGCGAAGGGACTAGCGAGCTACAATGAGCAGTTCTTC. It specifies CASSLAKGLASYNEQFF.

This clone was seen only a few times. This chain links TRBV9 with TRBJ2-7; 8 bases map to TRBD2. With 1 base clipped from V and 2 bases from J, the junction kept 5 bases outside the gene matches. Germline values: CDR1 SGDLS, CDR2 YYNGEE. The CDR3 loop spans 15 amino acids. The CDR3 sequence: CASSVSVTSAYEQYF. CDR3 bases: TGTGCCAGCAGCGTATCGGTGACTAGCGCCTACGAGCAGTACTTC.

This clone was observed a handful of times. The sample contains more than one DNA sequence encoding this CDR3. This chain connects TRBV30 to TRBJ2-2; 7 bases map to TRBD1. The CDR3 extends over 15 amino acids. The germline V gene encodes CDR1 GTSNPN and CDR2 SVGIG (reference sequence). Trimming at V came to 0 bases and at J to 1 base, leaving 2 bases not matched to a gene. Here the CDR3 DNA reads TGTGCCTGGAGTGTGCGGACAGGGAACACCGGGGAGCTGTTTTTT. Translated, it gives CAWSVRTGNTGELFF.

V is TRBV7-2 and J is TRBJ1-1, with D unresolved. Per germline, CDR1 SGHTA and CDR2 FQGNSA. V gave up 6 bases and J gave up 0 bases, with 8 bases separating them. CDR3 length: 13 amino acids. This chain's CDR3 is CASSLTVNTEAFF. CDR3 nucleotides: TGTGCCAGCAGTCTAACGGTGAACACTGAAGCTTTCTTT.

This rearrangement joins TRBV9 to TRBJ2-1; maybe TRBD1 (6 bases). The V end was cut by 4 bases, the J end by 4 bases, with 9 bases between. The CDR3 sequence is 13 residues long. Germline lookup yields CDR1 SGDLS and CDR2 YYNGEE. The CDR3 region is CASSSGQYNEQFF. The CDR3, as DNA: TGTGCCAGCAGCTCCGGACAGTACAATGAGCAGTTCTTC.

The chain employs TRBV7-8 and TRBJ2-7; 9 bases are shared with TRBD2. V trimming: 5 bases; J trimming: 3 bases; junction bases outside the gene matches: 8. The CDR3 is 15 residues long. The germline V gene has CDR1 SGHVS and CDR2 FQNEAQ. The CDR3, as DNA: TGTGCCAGCAGCCCCTTAGGCGGGAGGGACTACGAGCAGTACTTC. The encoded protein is CASSPLGGRDYEQYF. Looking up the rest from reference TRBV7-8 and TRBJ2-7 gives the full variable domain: GAGVSQSPRYKVAKRGQDVALRCDPISGHVSLFWYQQALGQGPEFLTYFQNEAQLDKSGLPSDRFFAERPEGSVSTLKIQRTQQEDSAVYLCASSPLGGRDYEQYFGPGTRLTVT.

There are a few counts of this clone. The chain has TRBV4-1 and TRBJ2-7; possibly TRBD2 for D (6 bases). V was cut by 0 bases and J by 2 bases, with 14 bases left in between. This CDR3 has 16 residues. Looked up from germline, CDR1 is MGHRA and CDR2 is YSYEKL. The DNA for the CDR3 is TGCGCCAGCAGCCAAGAGGAGGGGACTGAAGCCTACGAGCAGTACTTC. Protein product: CASSQEEGTEAYEQYF.

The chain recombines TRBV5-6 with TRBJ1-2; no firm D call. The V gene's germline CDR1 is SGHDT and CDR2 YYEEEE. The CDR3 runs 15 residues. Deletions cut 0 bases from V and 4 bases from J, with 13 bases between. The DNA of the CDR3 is TGTGCCAGCAGCTTGGTTACTGGCCGGGGCTATGGCTACACCTTC. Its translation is CASSLVTGRGYGYTF.

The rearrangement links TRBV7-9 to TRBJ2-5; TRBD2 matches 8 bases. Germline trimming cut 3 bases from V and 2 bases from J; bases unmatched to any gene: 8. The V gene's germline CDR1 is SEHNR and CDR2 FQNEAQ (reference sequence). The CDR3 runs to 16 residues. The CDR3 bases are TGTGCCAGCAGCTTTGATGCGGGAGGTAGGCAAGAGACCCAGTACTTC. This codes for CASSFDAGGRQETQYF.

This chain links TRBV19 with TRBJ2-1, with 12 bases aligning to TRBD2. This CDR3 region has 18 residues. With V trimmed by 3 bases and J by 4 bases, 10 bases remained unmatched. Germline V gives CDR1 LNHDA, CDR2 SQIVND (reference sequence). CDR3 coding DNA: TGTGCCAGTAGTATCGGTTGGCTAGCGGGAGGGGCGTACAATGAGCAGTTCTTC. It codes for CASSIGWLAGGAYNEQFF.

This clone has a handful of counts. CDR3: CASSRANTEAFF. CDR3 sequence (DNA): TGTGCCAGCAGCCGCGCGAACACTGAAGCTTTCTTT. The V call is TRBV14, the J call TRBJ1-1; D gene uncertain. CDR3 length equals 12 residues. The germline CDR1 and CDR2 sequences are SGHDN and FVKESK. The germline V and J ends were trimmed by 4 bases and 1 base, with 4 bases remaining between them.

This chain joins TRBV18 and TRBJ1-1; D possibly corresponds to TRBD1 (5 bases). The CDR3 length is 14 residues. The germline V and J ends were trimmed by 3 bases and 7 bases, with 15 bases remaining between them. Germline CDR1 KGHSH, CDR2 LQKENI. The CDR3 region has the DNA TGTGCCAGCTCACCCCGGCAGGGAAATGTTGAAGCTTTCTTT. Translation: CASSPRQGNVEAFF.

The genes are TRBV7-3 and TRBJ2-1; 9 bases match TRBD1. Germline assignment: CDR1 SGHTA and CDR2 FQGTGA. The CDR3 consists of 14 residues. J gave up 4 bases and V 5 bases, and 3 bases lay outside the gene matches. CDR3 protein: CASSAGTGYNEQFF. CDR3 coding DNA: TGTGCCAGCAGCGCCGGGACAGGGTACAATGAGCAGTTCTTC.

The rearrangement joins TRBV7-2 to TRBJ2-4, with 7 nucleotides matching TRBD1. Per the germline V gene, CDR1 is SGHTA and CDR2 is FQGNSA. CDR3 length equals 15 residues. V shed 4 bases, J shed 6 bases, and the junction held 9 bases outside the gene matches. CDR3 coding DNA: TGTGCCAGCAGCTCCACCGGACAGGTTGGAAACATTCAGTACTTC. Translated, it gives CASSSTGQVGNIQYF. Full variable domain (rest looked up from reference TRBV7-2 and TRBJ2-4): GAGVSQSPSNKVTEKGKDVELRCDPISGHTALYWYRQSLGQGLEFLIYFQGNSAPDKSGLPSDRFSAERTGGSVSTLTIQRTQQEDSAVYLCASSSTGQVGNIQYFGAGTRLSVL.